A single sample is the source of the 3 T cell receptor beta chains below, sequenced in a study of immune characteristics of hereditary and idiopathic chronic pancreatitis. Chronic pancreatitis tissue was collected during total pancreatectomy with islet autotransplantation. Assay: immunoSEQ multiplex PCR; the TCRdb copy retains only in-frame clones and omits some. This sample has around 260 clones, with roughly 71% found just once. The sequencing input was pancreas tissue with idiopathic chronic pancreatitis. The source is a human donor with chronic pancreatitis.

This sequence joins TRBV30 and TRBJ2-1; 7 bases map to TRBD2. Losses at the gene ends were 4 bases for V and 0 bases for J; bases not matched to a gene: 3. CDR1 and CDR2 from the germline V gene are GTSNPN and SVGIG (reference sequence). This CDR3 has 14 residues. CDR3 nucleotide sequence: TGTGCCTGGACTAGCGGCAGCTCCTACAATGAGCAGTTCTTC. It specifies CAWTSGSSYNEQFF.

V and J are TRBV28 and TRBJ2-7; D might be TRBD1 or TRBD2, each matching 5 bases. CDR3 length: 16 amino acids. V was cut by 7 bases and J by 2 bases, with 21 bases left in between. The germline gives CDR1 MDHEN, CDR2 SYDVKM. DNA of the CDR3: TGTGCCAGCACCCAAACGCGCCGGGACCGAGCCTACGAGCAGTACTTC. This sequence encodes CASTQTRRDRAYEQYF.

This clone appeared a single time. This chain uses TRBV7-6 with TRBJ2-2; perhaps TRBD2 as D (6 bases). Germline V lookup: CDR1 SGHVS, CDR2 FNYEAQ. The V end was cut by 5 bases, the J end by 0 bases, with 7 bases between. There are 14 residues in the CDR3. Written as DNA, the CDR3 is TGTGCCAGCAGCCGCGGGGCGAACACCGGGGAGCTGTTTTTT. Translating it yields CASSRGANTGELFF. Looking up the rest from reference TRBV7-6 and TRBJ2-2 gives the full variable domain: GAGVSQSPRYKVTKRGQDVALRCDPISGHVSLYWYRQALGQGPEFLTYFNYEAQQDKSGLPNDRFSAERPEGSISTLTIQRTEQRDSAMYRCASSRGANTGELFFGEGSRLTVL.